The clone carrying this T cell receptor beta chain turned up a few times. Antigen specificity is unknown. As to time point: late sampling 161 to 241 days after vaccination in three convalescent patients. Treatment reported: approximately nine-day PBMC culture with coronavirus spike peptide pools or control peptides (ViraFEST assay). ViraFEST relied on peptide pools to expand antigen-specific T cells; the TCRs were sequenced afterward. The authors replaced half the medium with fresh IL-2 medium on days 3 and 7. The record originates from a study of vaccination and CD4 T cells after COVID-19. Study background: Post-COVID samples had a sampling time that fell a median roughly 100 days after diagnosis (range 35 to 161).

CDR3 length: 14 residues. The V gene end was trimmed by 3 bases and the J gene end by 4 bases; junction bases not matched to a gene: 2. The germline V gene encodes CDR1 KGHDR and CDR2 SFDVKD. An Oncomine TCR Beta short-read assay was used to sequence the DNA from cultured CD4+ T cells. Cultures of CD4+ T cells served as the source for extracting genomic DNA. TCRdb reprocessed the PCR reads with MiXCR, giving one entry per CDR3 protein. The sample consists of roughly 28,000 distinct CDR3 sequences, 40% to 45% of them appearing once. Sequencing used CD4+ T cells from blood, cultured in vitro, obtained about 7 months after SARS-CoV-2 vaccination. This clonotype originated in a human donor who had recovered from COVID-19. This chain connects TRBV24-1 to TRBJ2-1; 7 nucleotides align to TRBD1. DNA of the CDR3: TGTGCCACCAGTGATACGGGACAGTACAATGAGCAGTTCTTC. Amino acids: CATSDTGQYNEQFF.